This TCR beta chain was captured in a study of T cells in localized non-small cell lung cancer. CDR3 size: 16 residues. After removal of 0 bases from V and 5 bases from J, the junction contained 5 bases not matched to a gene. Germline CDR1 is SGHNT and CDR2 is YYREEE (reference sequence). Broader study findings: A median about 62 of the top 100 tumor clones appeared in adjacent lung. Measurement of T cell clonality placed uninvolved adjacent lung highest, above the level in tumor.

With respect to this clone: The antigen is undetermined.

Sequenced by immunoSEQ multiplex PCR; TCRdb stores in-frame clones only, minus some. Here the sample spans about 40,000 clones, around 86% being singletons. V is TRBV5-4 and J is TRBJ2-5; the match to TRBD2 covers 12 bases. Material: peripheral blood, obtained before any cancer treatment. The clonotype comes from a man aged 40-75 years with stage I lung adenocarcinoma. CDR3 DNA: TGTGCCAGCAGCTTGGCTAGCGGGAGGGCCGAGGAGACCCAGTACTTC. Its translation: CASSLASGRAEETQYF.